These 8 T cell receptor beta chains were all obtained from the same sample, sequenced in a study of blood T cell repertoires in COVID-19. TCRdb's table, derived via immunoSEQ multiplex PCR, lists solely in-frame clones and lacks some. The sample has around 200,000 clones; 85% to 90% are singletons. Sequenced sample: peripheral blood. The source of these receptors is a man between 65 and 80 years old with active or convalescent COVID-19.

CDR3 DNA sequence: TGTGCCAGCAGCTTAACAGGGGGCAGTACCGGGGAGCTGTTTTTT. Protein: CASSLTGGSTGELFF. The V gene is TRBV11-2, the J gene TRBJ2-2, with 9 bases that match TRBD1. CDR3 length: 15 residues. Germline V gene sequence: CDR1 SGHAT, CDR2 FQNNGV. Trimming cost V 2 bases and J 5 bases; bases outside gene matches: 3.

V gene TRBV24-1 combines with J gene TRBJ2-1; 11 bases are shared with TRBD2. The germline CDR1 and CDR2 sequences are KGHDR and SFDVKD. V dropped 4 bases and J dropped 0; count of bases not matched to a gene: 10. The CDR3 length is 19 residues. In DNA, the CDR3 is TGTGCCACCAGTGACGTGGCTAGCGGGAGGAGCAGCTCCTACAATGAGCAGTTCTTC. It encodes CATSDVASGRSSSYNEQFF.

J is TRBJ1-2 and V is TRBV2; D may be TRBD1 (5 bases). Germline CDR1 SNHLY, CDR2 FYNNEI. Trimming took 5 bases from V and 6 from J, leaving 22 bases between them. The CDR3 has 16 residues. CDR3 bases: TGTGCCAGCAGTTTTGAACCGGGACTAAGAAAGGATGGCTACACCTTC. Translating it yields CASSFEPGLRKDGYTF.

This clone was picked up one time. The rearrangement links TRBV5-6 to TRBJ1-1, with D uncertain. The CDR3 is made up of 18 amino acids. The ends were cut back, 0 bases at V and 11 bases at J, with 29 bases in the middle. CDR1 and CDR2 from the germline V gene are SGHDT and YYEEEE. In DNA, the CDR3 is TGTGCCAGCAGCTTGGCCAAAGGCGGGAGGAAGCTTACCGGTGGGGCTTTCTTT. It codes for CASSLAKGGRKLTGGAFF. Full variable domain (rest looked up from reference TRBV5-6 and TRBJ1-1): DAGVTQSPTHLIKTRGQQVTLRCSPKSGHDTVSWYQQALGQGPQFIFQYYEEEERQRGNFPDRFSGHQFPNYSSELNVNALLLGDSALYLCASSLAKGGRKLTGGAFFGQGTRLTVV.

The rearrangement uses TRBV5-5 and TRBJ2-7; a weak D match, TRBD2 (5 bases). Germline V lookup: CDR1 SGHKS, CDR2 YYEKEE (reference sequence). V lost 1 base and J lost 7, with 12 bases in between. The CDR3 has 13 residues. Here the CDR3 reads CASSLPGMGEQYF. The CDR3, as DNA: TGTGCCAGCAGCTTGCCGGGGATGGGGGAGCAGTACTTC. The full variable domain, rest sourced from reference TRBV5-5 and TRBJ2-7, is DAGVTQSPTHLIKTRGQQVTLRCSPISGHKSVSWYQQVLGQGPQFIFQYYEKEERGRGNFPDRFSARQFPNYSSELNVNALLLGDSALYLCASSLPGMGEQYFGPGTRLTVT.

This clone was counted between two and nine times. The rearrangement joins TRBV4-3 to TRBJ1-2; 9 bases fit TRBD1. J was trimmed by 2 bases and V by 3 bases; bases with no gene match: 13. Germline CDR1 reads LGHNA; CDR2 reads YSLEER. This CDR3 spans 18 amino acids. The CDR3: CASSQEVTLGTGNYGYTF. CDR3 DNA: TGCGCCAGCAGCCAGGAGGTGACCCTTGGGACAGGGAACTATGGCTACACCTTC.

This clone was detected only a few times. The J gene is TRBJ1-2, the V gene TRBV28, with 10 bases that match TRBD1. Germline CDR1 and CDR2: MDHEN and SYDVKM. The J segment lost 2 bases and the V segment lost 10 bases, leaving 4 bases of the junction unmatched. The CDR3 consists of 13 residues. Written as DNA, the CDR3 is TGTGCCACCGAGGACAGGGGGAACTATGGCTACACCTTC. Residues: CATEDRGNYGYTF.

This sequence joins TRBV25-1 and TRBJ2-1; 12 nucleotides match TRBD2. CDR1 is MGHDK, CDR2 SYGVNS, per germline. After removal of 3 bases from V and 8 bases from J, the junction contained 8 bases not matched to a gene. CDR3 length: 16 residues. The CDR3 coding sequence is TGTGCCAGCAGTGACCCTAGCGGGAGGGCCATCGATGAGCAGTTCTTC. This gives the protein CASSDPSGRAIDEQFF.